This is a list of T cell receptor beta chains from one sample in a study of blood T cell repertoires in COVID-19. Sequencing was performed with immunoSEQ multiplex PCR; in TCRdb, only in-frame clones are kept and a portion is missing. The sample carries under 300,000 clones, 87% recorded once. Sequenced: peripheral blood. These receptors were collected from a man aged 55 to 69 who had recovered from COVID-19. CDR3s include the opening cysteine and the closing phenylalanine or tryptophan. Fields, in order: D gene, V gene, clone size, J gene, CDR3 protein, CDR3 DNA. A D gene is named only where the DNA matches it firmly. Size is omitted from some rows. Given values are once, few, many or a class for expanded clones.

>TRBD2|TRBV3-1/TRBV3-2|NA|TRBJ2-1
CASSQLSGGAGHEQFF
TGTGCCAGCAGCCAGCTTAGCGGGGGGGCCGGGCATGAGCAGTTCTTC
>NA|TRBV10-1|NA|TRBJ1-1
CASSGARDYWNTEAFF
TGCGCCAGCAGTGGAGCCAGGGACTATTGGAACACTGAAGCTTTCTTT
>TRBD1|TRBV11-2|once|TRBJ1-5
CASSRGIDRDQPQHF
TGTGCCAGCAGCCGAGGGATCGACAGGGACCAGCCCCAGCATTTT
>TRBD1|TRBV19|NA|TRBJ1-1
CASSTEKGGQGRSTEAFF
TGTGCCAGTAGTACAGAAAAAGGGGGACAGGGGAGGTCCACTGAAGCTTTCTTT
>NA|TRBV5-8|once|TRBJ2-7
CASSFDTYSYEQYF
TGTGCCAGCAGCTTCGACACCTACTCCTACGAGCAGTACTTC
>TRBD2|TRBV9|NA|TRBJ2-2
CASGPTTGGFGELFF
TGTGCCAGCGGGCCGACCACCGGGGGGTTCGGGGAGCTGTTTTTT
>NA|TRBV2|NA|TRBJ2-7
CASSGPGGIPYEQYF
TGTGCCAGCAGTGGGCCTGGGGGGATCCCCTACGAGCAGTACTTC
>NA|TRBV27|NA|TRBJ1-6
CATSRSGAHNSPLHF
TGTGCCACCTCGCGGTCAGGGGCTCATAATTCACCCCTCCACTTT
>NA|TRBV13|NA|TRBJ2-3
CASSSGASGTDTQYF
TGTGCCAGCAGCTCAGGGGCTAGCGGCACAGATACGCAGTATTTT
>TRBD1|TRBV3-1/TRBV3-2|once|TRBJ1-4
CASSQVSGQGEKLFF
TGTGCCAGCAGCCAAGTCTCCGGACAGGGCGAAAAACTGTTTTTT
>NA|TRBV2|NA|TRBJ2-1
CASSEASRGSNEQFF
TGTGCCAGCAGTGAGGCCTCTCGCGGCAGCAATGAGCAGTTCTTC
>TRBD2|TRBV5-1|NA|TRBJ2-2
CASSYGLAGDTGELFF
TGCGCCAGCAGCTATGGACTAGCGGGGGACACCGGGGAGCTGTTTTTT
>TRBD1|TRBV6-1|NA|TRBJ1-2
CASSEIRKGGVNYGYTF
TGTGCCAGCAGTGAAATTCGGAAAGGGGGCGTCAACTATGGCTACACCTTC
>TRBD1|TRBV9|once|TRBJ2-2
CASSPGGTGELFF
TGTGCCAGCAGCCCAGGGGGCACCGGGGAGCTGTTTTTT
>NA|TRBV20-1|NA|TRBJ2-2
CSASNRKTGELFF
TGCAGTGCTAGTAACAGGAAGACCGGGGAGCTGTTTTTT
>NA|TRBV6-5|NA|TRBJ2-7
CASCLALLYEQYF
TGTGCCAGCTGTTTGGCCCTCCTCTACGAGCAGTACTTC
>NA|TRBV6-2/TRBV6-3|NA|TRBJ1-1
CASSYSVDREAFF
TGTGCCAGCAGTTACTCGGTCGACAGGGAAGCTTTCTTT
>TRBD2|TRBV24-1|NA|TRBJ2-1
CATKAGTSGVNNEQFF
TGTGCCACCAAAGCCGGGACTAGCGGGGTAAACAATGAGCAGTTCTTC
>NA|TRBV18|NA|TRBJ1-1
CASSPLSRVEAFF
TGTGCCAGCTCACCACTAAGCAGGGTCGAAGCTTTCTTT
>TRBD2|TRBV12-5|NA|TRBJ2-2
CASGSPRAGGNTGELFF
TGTGCTAGTGGTTCCCCCCGAGCGGGGGGTAACACCGGGGAGCTGTTTTTT
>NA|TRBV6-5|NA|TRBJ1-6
CASSYIQGPTPSPLHF
TGTGCCAGCAGTTACATCCAGGGGCCTACCCCATCACCCCTCCACTTT
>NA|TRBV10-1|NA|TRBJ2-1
CASSGTRRSDEQFF
TGCGCCAGCTCTGGGACACGCAGGAGCGATGAGCAGTTCTTC
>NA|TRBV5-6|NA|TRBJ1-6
CASSSRRLGVNSPLHF
TGTGCCAGCAGCTCCCGTCGTTTAGGGGTTAATTCACCCCTCCACTTT
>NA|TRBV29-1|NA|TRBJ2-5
CSVSRQSQETQYF
TGCAGCGTATCCCGACAGAGTCAAGAGACCCAGTACTTC
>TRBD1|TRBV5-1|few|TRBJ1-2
CASSDMTGYYGYTF
TGCGCCAGCAGTGATATGACAGGGTACTATGGCTACACCTTC
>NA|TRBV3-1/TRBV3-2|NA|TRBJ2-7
CASSQAPGGLLYEQYF
TGTGCCAGCAGCCAGGCTCCGGGGGGCCTCCTCTACGAGCAGTACTTC
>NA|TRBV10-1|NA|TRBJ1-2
CASSAPGGLFNYGYTF
TGCGCCAGCAGCGCCCCGGGGGGACTTTTTAACTATGGCTACACCTTC
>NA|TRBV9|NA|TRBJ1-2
CASSLLRGLGGYTF
TGTGCCAGCAGCCTTTTAAGGGGCCTGGGCGGCTACACCTTC
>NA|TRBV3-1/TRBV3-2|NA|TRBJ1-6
CASSHLSGDSPLHF
TGTGCCAGCAGCCATTTATCCGGAGATTCACCCCTCCACTTT
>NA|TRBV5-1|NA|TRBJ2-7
CASSLDGGARYEQYF
TGCGCCAGCAGCTTGGATGGGGGGGCGCGATACGAGCAGTACTTC
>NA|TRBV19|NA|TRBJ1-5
CASIPSIVKQGGNQPQHF
TGTGCCAGTATACCGTCTATTGTAAAACAGGGAGGCAATCAGCCCCAGCATTTT
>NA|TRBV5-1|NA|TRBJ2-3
CASSLAFSPGSTDTQYF
TGCGCCAGCAGCTTGGCCTTTTCCCCAGGGAGCACAGATACGCAGTATTTT
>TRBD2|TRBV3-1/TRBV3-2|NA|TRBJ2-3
CASSQGIGTSGGRGTDTQYF
TGTGCCAGCAGCCAAGGGATTGGGACTAGCGGGGGCCGGGGTACAGATACGCAGTATTTT
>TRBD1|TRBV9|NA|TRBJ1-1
CASSVGTGVSRTEAFF
TGTGCCAGCAGCGTAGGGACAGGGGTAAGTCGGACTGAAGCTTTCTTT
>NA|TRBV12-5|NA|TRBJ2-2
CASGLDKAGELFF
TGTGCTAGTGGCCTTGACAAAGCCGGGGAGCTGTTTTTT
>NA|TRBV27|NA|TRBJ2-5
CASSLGQRETQYF
TGTGCCAGCAGTTTAGGACAGCGGGAGACCCAGTACTTC
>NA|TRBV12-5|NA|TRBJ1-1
CASGLGRSNTEAFF
TGTGCTAGTGGTTTGGGTCGGTCGAACACTGAAGCTTTCTTT